These 8 T cell receptor beta chains came from one sample sequenced in a study of tumor-infiltrating lymphocytes in primary liver carcinoma. It was from 20-30 mg of unsorted bulk tissue that RNA and DNA were co-extracted. TCR beta cDNA was made from 500 ng total RNA with a constant-region primer. Construction of TCR beta libraries relied on three successive nested multiplex PCR rounds employing slightly modified ARM-PCR. Running about 11 cycles apiece, the first two PCR rounds relied on TRBV1-TRBV30 forward primers together with a C-beta reverse primer. Via MiXCR, TCRdb re-called the multiplex PCR reads, giving one row per CDR3 protein. The sample records tens of thousands of distinct CDR3 sequences, about 75% being singletons. The sample was tumor-adjacent normal liver tissue. These receptors all come from a woman younger than 45 with primary liver carcinoma and hepatitis B virus infection.

A remark on this clonotype: At one boundary the junction diverges from the germline segment, which might be a read error. The rearrangement uses TRBV28 and TRBJ2-5; 7 nucleotides agree with TRBD1. Germline values: CDR1 MDHEN, CDR2 SYDVKM. This CDR3 region has 14 residues. CDR3 residues: CASSPGQARQTQYF. The CDR3 bases are TGTGCCAGCAGTCCCGGACAGGCTCGGCAGACTCAGTACTTC.

Remarks on this clonotype: The conserved phenylalanine or tryptophan is not found at the CDR3 terminus, so this likely reflects a read error. J is TRBJ2-5 and V is TRBV12-3 or TRBV12-4; a possible D gene is TRBD2 (6 bases). CDR3 length: 15 residues. The CDR3 reads CDGSTYHGSEEAQYL. CDR3 in DNA: TGTGACGGCAGCACCTACCACGGGAGCGAAGAGGCCCAGTACCTC.

On this clonotype itself: The conserved final phenylalanine or tryptophan is absent from the CDR3, which likely points to a read error. The DNA is omitted, as the CDR3 cannot be located on it reliably, and the CDR3 follows TCRdb's listing. The chain joins TRBV11-2 to TRBJ2-5; the D segment call TRBD1 is taken from the table without a DNA check. The CDR3 totals 16 residues, both ends included. Germline V CDR1 and CDR2: SGHAT, FQNNGV. CDR3 residues: CASSTRTGGAEETRYI.

The chain recombines TRBV6-1 with TRBJ1-5; D gene uncertain. CDR3 length: 13 residues. CDR1 and CDR2 from the germline V gene are MNHNS and SASEGT. The CDR3 DNA reads as TGTGTCAGTAACCAGGAGTTCAATCAGCCCCAGCATTTT. Its protein is CVSNQEFNQPQHF.

Note on this clonotype: Without the conserved terminal phenylalanine or tryptophan, this CDR3 likely stems from a read error. The V gene is TRBV29-1, the J gene TRBJ2-3; D remains unclear. Germline V gene sequence: CDR1 SQVTM, CDR2 ANQGSEA. CDR3 length: 14 amino acids. The DNA for the CDR3 is TGCAGCGCTGAAGAAGGAGTAGGCATAGATACGCAGTATTAT. Translated, it gives CSAEEGVGIDTQYY.

This clonotype was counted ten times or more. J is TRBJ1-2 and V is TRBV28, with D tentatively TRBD1 (6 bases). Germline V gene sequence: CDR1 MDHEN, CDR2 SYDVKM. The CDR3 has 14 amino acids. With 5 bases removed from V and 8 bases from J, the gap between germline ends came to 18 bases. CDR3 sequence: CASSLDRHLGGYTF. CDR3 in DNA: TGTGCCAGCAGTCTCGACAGGCATCTCGGAGGCTACACCTTC.

This clonotype was detected many times. This rearrangement joins TRBV5-6 to TRBJ1-1; TRBD1 agrees at 7 bases. The germline CDR1 and CDR2 sequences are SGHDT and YYEEEE. The CDR3 covers 15 residues. V trimming: 3 bases; J trimming: 0 bases; junction bases outside the gene matches: 5. The CDR3 coding sequence is TGTGCCAGCAGCTGGAGGGACAGACTGAACACTGAAGCTTTCTTT. Its protein product is CASSWRDRLNTEAFF.

This clonotype was counted between two and nine times. At one of its ends the junction is not consistent with the germline gene, which may arise from a read error. The chain recombines TRBV4-2 with TRBJ1-6; possible D gene TRBD1, 6 bases. This CDR3 has 16 residues. The V gene's germline CDR1 is LGHNA and CDR2 YNFKEQ. This CDR3 is CDSSHGQQTLGSPLHF. The CDR3 DNA is TGTGACAGCAGCCATGGACAGCAAACTTTAGGTTCACCCCTCCACTTT.